The text below deals with one T cell receptor (beta chain). Its antigen is not identified. The treatment here: around 19 received Ad26.COV2.S at low or high dose, single or two shots; roughly five received placebo; per-sample allocation not given. Sample collection was performed on day 63 after the first vaccine or placebo injection. The vaccine delivered Wuhan-strain SARS-CoV-2 spike through an Ad26 vector. The sample is drawn from a study of Ad26.COV2.S vaccination and SARS-CoV-2 variants. About the study: This donor came from the COV1001 trial of Ad26.COV2.S. Overall study results and limits: The authors reported substantial breadth in spike-specific CD8+ and CD4+ T cell responses after vaccination. Those who received the vaccine showed greater spike-specific TCR breadth than those given placebo.

The table came from immunoSEQ multiplex PCR; TCRdb's copy has only in-frame clones and leaves some out. The sample yields about 680,000 clones, about 89% seen once. Germline assignment: CDR1 GTSNPN and CDR2 SVGIG (reference sequence). The CDR3 loop spans 14 amino acids. V was cut by 2 bases and J by 4 bases, with 14 bases left in between. The chain combines TRBV30 with TRBJ1-1; D not certain. The clonotype was recovered from a person between 18 and 65 years old who received the Ad26.COV2.S COVID-19 vaccine or a placebo. Sequenced here: peripheral blood, sampled in a trial of Ad26.COV2.S vaccine versus placebo. This CDR3 reads CAWSSRRVGTEAFF. DNA of the CDR3: TGTGCCTGGAGTTCCAGGAGGGTTGGCACTGAAGCTTTCTTT.